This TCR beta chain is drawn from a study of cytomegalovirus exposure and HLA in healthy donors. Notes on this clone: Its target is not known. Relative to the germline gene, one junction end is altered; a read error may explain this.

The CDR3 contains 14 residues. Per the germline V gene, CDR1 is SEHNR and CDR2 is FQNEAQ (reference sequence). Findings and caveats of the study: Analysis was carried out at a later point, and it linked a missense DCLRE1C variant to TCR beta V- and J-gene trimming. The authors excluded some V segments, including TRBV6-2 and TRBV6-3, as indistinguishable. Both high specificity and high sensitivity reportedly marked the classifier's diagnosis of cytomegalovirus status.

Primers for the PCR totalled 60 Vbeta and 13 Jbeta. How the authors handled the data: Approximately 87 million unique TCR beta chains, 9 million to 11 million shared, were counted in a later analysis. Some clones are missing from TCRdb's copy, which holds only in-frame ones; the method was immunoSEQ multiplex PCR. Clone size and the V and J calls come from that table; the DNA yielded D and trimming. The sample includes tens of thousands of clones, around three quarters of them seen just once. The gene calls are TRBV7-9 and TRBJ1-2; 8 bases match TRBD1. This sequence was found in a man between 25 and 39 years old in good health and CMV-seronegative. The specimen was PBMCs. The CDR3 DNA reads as TGTTCCAGCAGTTCAGGACAGGGTGTAGTCGGCTACACCTTC. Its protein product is CSSSSGQGVVGYTF.